One sample yielded the 31 T cell receptor beta chains listed below, sequenced in a study of blood T cell repertoires in COVID-19. TCRdb's table, derived via immunoSEQ multiplex PCR, lists solely in-frame clones and lacks some. The data hold a few hundred thousand clones, with 85% to 90% observed a single time. Sequencing was carried out using peripheral blood. All receptors come from a woman aged 40 to 50 who had recovered from COVID-19.

The chain carries TRBV4-3 and TRBJ2-3, with D possibly TRBD2 on 6 matching bases. CDR3 length: 15 residues. Between the trimmed V and J ends, which lost 0 bases and 4 bases, there was a span of 11 bases. The germline CDR1 and CDR2 sequences are LGHNA and YSLEER. As DNA, the CDR3 is TGCGCCAGCAGCCAAGAGGAGGGAGACGCAGATACGCAGTATTTT. This sequence encodes CASSQEEGDADTQYF.

V usage is TRBV19 and J usage is TRBJ1-6, with D maybe TRBD1 (6 bases). This CDR3 has 17 amino acids. The ends were cut back, 3 bases at V and 7 bases at J, with 19 bases in the middle. Germline lookup yields CDR1 LNHDA and CDR2 SQIVND (reference sequence). CDR3 bases: TGTGCCAGTAGTATGGAGAGGGGGTTGTTTGGAAATTCACCCCTCCACTTT. Protein product: CASSMERGLFGNSPLHF.

This clone is a singleton in its sample. This rearrangement joins TRBV24-1 to TRBJ2-1; 7 bases match TRBD1. This CDR3 is built from 16 residues. The V gene's germline CDR1 is KGHDR and CDR2 SFDVKD. Trimming removed 1 base from V and 6 bases from J; junction bases left unmatched: 8. Here the CDR3 DNA reads TGTGCCACCAGTGATTTTAAGGGGGCACCGGTCAATGAGCAGTTCTTC. Translating gives CATSDFKGAPVNEQFF.

V and J are TRBV12-1 and TRBJ2-1; the table's TRBD2 call for D was not verified on the DNA. TRBV12-1 is described as a pseudogene. The CDR3 is 11 amino acids. CDR3 DNA: TGTGCCAGCAGCAAGACTGATGAGCAGTTCTTC. Translation: CASSKTDEQFF.

The gene calls are TRBV10-2 and TRBJ2-5; no reliable D call. The germline V and J ends were trimmed by 8 bases and 2 bases, with 12 bases remaining between them. The CDR3 spans 13 residues. Germline V lookup: CDR1 WSHSY, CDR2 SAAADI. CDR3 nucleotides: TGCGCCAGCCTCGGGTCAGTTCAAGAGACCCAGTACTTC. This sequence encodes CASLGSVQETQYF.

V usage is TRBV12-3 or TRBV12-4 and J usage is TRBJ2-5; the D gene is possibly TRBD2 (6 bases). V shed 8 bases and J shed 6 bases, with 13 bases lying between them. This CDR3 region has 12 residues. This CDR3 reads CASASGPKTQYF. The CDR3 DNA sequence: TGTGCCAGCGCAAGCGGGCCGAAGACCCAGTACTTC.

This clone was detected only once. The J gene is TRBJ1-2, the V gene TRBV19; D might be TRBD1 (6 bases). The length of the CDR3 is 18 residues. The germline CDR1 and CDR2 sequences are LNHDA and SQIVND (reference sequence). V was cut by 0 bases and J by 6 bases, with 23 bases left in between. DNA for the CDR3: TGTGCCAGTAGTATAGATCTCGGGTCGTTGGGGGCGCTCGATGGCTACACCTTC. Protein sequence: CASSIDLGSLGALDGYTF.

V gene TRBV7-2 combines with J gene TRBJ2-1; the D is unclear. From germline, CDR1 is SGHTA and CDR2 FQGNSA. Trimming cost V 2 bases and J 5 bases, with 10 bases left between them. The CDR3 is 14 residues long. Written as DNA, the CDR3 is TGTGCCAGCAGCTTACCCTATTCAAACAATGAGCAGTTCTTC. Protein sequence: CASSLPYSNNEQFF.

This clone was observed a single time. The J gene is TRBJ1-5, the V gene TRBV4-1, with 8 bases identical to TRBD1. Germline values: CDR1 MGHRA, CDR2 YSYEKL. The junction had 9 bases not matched to a gene; V was cut back by 2 bases and J by 6 bases. This CDR3 is built from 16 residues. CDR3 nucleotide sequence: TGCGCCAGCAGCCAAACTACAGGGGGAAGGGGTCAGCCCCAGCATTTT. This gives the protein CASSQTTGGRGQPQHF.

The chain couples TRBV15 to TRBJ1-5, with D unresolved. Per the germline V gene, CDR1 is LNHNV and CDR2 is YYDKDF (reference sequence). The CDR3 has 15 amino acids. Deletions cut 5 bases from V and 0 bases from J, with 11 bases between. The CDR3 here is CATSGPDYSNQPQHF. CDR3 DNA sequence: TGTGCCACCAGCGGGCCGGACTATAGCAATCAGCCCCAGCATTTT.

The chain carries TRBV2 and TRBJ2-3, with TRBD2 as a possible D gene (6 bases). The germline CDR1 and CDR2 sequences are SNHLY and FYNNEI. V was pared by 8 bases and J by 5 bases, with 17 bases between. The CDR3 totals 14 residues. The CDR3 DNA follows: TGTGCCAGCGTTCGGGAGCACGTAATAGATACGCAGTATTTT. Amino acids: CASVREHVIDTQYF.

This chain links TRBV18 with TRBJ1-1, with D maybe TRBD1 (6 bases). Germline lookup yields CDR1 KGHSH and CDR2 LQKENI. The CDR3 runs to 17 residues. Trimming removed 4 bases from V and 1 base from J, with 19 bases in between. As DNA, the CDR3 is TGTGCCAGCTCACGGAATCGGGGGGGGGCCGAGAACACTGAAGCTTTCTTT. Residues: CASSRNRGGAENTEAFF.

The chain recombines TRBV28 with TRBJ1-5; 10 bases align to TRBD1. V lost 1 base, J lost 5 bases, and 8 bases stayed unmatched. The CDR3 contains 17 residues. Germline V gene lookup returns CDR1 MDHEN and CDR2 SYDVKM. The CDR3 loop is CASSLFAPGQGDQPQHF. The DNA of the CDR3 is TGTGCCAGCAGTTTATTTGCCCCAGGACAGGGGGATCAGCCCCAGCATTTT.

The chain recombines TRBV10-3 with TRBJ2-5; D gene unclear. The germline V gene encodes CDR1 ENHRY and CDR2 SYGVKD. The CDR3 has 13 amino acids. The V gene lost 4 bases and the J gene lost 4 bases, with 10 bases spanning the gap. CDR3 amino acids: CAISGSSRETQYF. The CDR3 region has the DNA TGTGCCATCAGTGGGAGCAGTCGAGAGACCCAGTACTTC.

The chain couples TRBV14 to TRBJ1-1, with 8 bases fitting TRBD1. J lost 5 bases, V lost 4 bases, and 9 bases had no gene match. Looked up from germline, CDR1 is SGHDN and CDR2 is FVKESK. The CDR3 length is 15 residues. The CDR3, as DNA: TGTGCCAGCAGCCTGAGGACAGGGAGGTTGACTGAAGCTTTCTTT. It translates to CASSLRTGRLTEAFF. Full variable domain (remainder filled in from reference TRBV14 and TRBJ1-1): EAGVTQFPSHSVIEKGQTVTLRCDPISGHDNLYWYRRVMGKEIKFLLHFVKESKQDESGMPNNRFLAERTGGTYSTLKVQPAELEDSGVYFCASSLRTGRLTEAFFGQGTRLTVV.

V is TRBV29-1 and J is TRBJ1-1; D perhaps matches TRBD1 (6 bases). V lost 0 bases and J 3 bases, leaving 20 bases between the germline ends. From germline, CDR1 is SQVTM and CDR2 ANQGSEA. There are 17 residues in the CDR3. CDR3 amino acids: CSVEDRWAGKGDTEAFF. CDR3 coding DNA: TGCAGCGTTGAAGATCGTTGGGCAGGGAAGGGGGACACTGAAGCTTTCTTT.

The gene calls are TRBV10-3 and TRBJ2-2, with D maybe TRBD2 (6 bases). CDR1 is ENHRY and CDR2 is SYGVKD in the germline V gene. The CDR3 extends over 15 amino acids. Trimming stripped 2 bases from V and 4 bases from J, with 11 bases between. This chain's CDR3 is CAISETSFATGELFF. CDR3 coding DNA: TGTGCCATCAGTGAGACTAGCTTTGCCACCGGGGAGCTGTTTTTT.

This chain joins TRBV5-1 and TRBJ2-2; D might be TRBD1 (6 bases). The V gene's germline CDR1 is SGHRS and CDR2 YFSETQ. Trimming took 4 bases from V and 7 from J, leaving 17 bases between them. The CDR3 extends over 15 amino acids. The chain's CDR3 is CASSRRQDRSGELFF. CDR3 sequence (DNA): TGCGCCAGCAGCAGGAGACAGGATAGAAGCGGGGAGCTGTTTTTT.

This clone was counted only a few times. This chain links TRBV27 with TRBJ2-2, with D possibly matching TRBD1 (6 bases). The length of the CDR3 is 13 residues. Germline V gene lookup returns CDR1 MNHEY and CDR2 SMNVEV (reference sequence). The ends were cut back, 6 bases at V and 8 bases at J, with 13 bases in the middle. The CDR3 DNA reads as TGTGCCAGCAGAGAGACAGGCGAGGGGGAGCTGTTTTTT. It is translated as CASRETGEGELFF.

The CDR3 protein is CASSRTSGGQETQYF. The CDR3 region has the DNA TGTGCCAGCAGTCGGACTAGCGGAGGTCAAGAGACCCAGTACTTC. The rearrangement links TRBV7-9 to TRBJ2-5; 10 bases agree with TRBD2. This CDR3 contains 15 residues. Germline CDR1 and CDR2: SEHNR and FQNEAQ (reference sequence). J lost 2 bases, V lost 6 bases, and 6 bases had no gene match.

This sequence joins TRBV5-1 and TRBJ2-1, with D possibly matching TRBD1 (6 bases). The germline V and J ends were trimmed by 5 bases and 10 bases, with 16 bases remaining between them. Per the germline V gene, CDR1 is SGHRS and CDR2 is YFSETQ. This CDR3 has 13 residues. The CDR3 DNA is TGCGCCAGCAGAAGACAGGCGCAGAAAGAGCAGTTCTTC. It codes for CASRRQAQKEQFF.

The V and J genes are TRBV19 and TRBJ2-2; TRBD2 aligns across 14 bases. Germline values: CDR1 LNHDA, CDR2 SQIVND (reference sequence). The CDR3 has 18 residues. J was trimmed by 7 bases and V by 5 bases; bases with no gene match: 12. CDR3 bases: TGTGCCAGTAGTGGACTAGCGGGGGGCTTAGGGGATTTCGGGGAGCTGTTTTTT. This sequence encodes CASSGLAGGLGDFGELFF.

This chain uses TRBV18 with TRBJ2-3, with 9 bases aligning to TRBD2. The germline V gene encodes CDR1 KGHSH and CDR2 LQKENI. The CDR3 has 18 residues. The J segment lost 0 bases and the V segment lost 3 bases, leaving 10 bases of the junction unmatched. In DNA form, the CDR3 reads TGTGCCAGCTCACCCCTAAAACCTAGCGGGACTAGCACAGATACGCAGTATTTT. This translates into CASSPLKPSGTSTDTQYF.

The chain links TRBV6-2 or TRBV6-3 to TRBJ1-5, with 7 nucleotides matching TRBD1. J gave up 0 bases and V 2 bases, and 7 bases lay outside the gene matches. The CDR3 totals 17 residues. Germline values: CDR1 MNHEY, CDR2 SVGEGT. CDR3 sequence (DNA): TGTGCCAGCAGTTACGCTCGGACAGGAGTTAGCAATCAGCCCCAGCATTTT. Its protein product is CASSYARTGVSNQPQHF.

The chain combines TRBV3-1 (or the pseudogene TRBV3-2) with TRBJ2-7, with 12 nucleotides matching TRBD2. V was pared by 4 bases and J by 3 bases, with 4 bases of the junction left unmatched. The CDR3 sequence is 15 residues long. Germline V CDR1 and CDR2: LGHDT, YNNKEL (reference sequence). The CDR3 bases are TGTGCCAGCAGCCGCTCTAGCGGGGGGGGCTACGAGCAGTACTTC. Its protein is CASSRSSGGGYEQYF.

The chain combines TRBV7-9 with TRBJ1-4; D possibly corresponds to TRBD1 (6 bases). CDR1 is SEHNR and CDR2 is FQNEAQ in the germline V gene (reference sequence). There are 13 residues in the CDR3. Trimming shortened V by 6 bases and J by 6 bases, and 11 bases separated the two germline ends. CDR3 region: CASSGGEYEKLFF. CDR3 nucleotide sequence: TGTGCCAGCAGTGGGGGCGAGTATGAAAAACTGTTTTTT.

The chain recombines TRBV29-1 with TRBJ2-3, with 8 bases identical to TRBD1. Germline V gene data show CDR1 as SQVTM and CDR2 as ANQGSEA. The CDR3 loop spans 14 amino acids. The V and J ends lost 5 bases and 1 base, in that order; junction bases with no gene match: 5. The CDR3 bases are TGCAGCGTTCAACGACAGGGGCGCACAGATACGCAGTATTTT. Its translation: CSVQRQGRTDTQYF.

The chain employs TRBV5-4 and TRBJ1-6, with TRBD1 identical over 9 bases. Germline CDR1 SGHNT, CDR2 YYREEE (reference sequence). The CDR3 consists of 16 residues. The ends lost 3 bases at V and 7 bases at J; junction bases unmatched: 8. The CDR3, as DNA: TGTGCCAGCAGCTCAAACAGGGGGCTGAGAAATTCACCCCTCCACTTT. It yields the protein CASSSNRGLRNSPLHF.

This chain joins TRBV13 and TRBJ2-5, with 9 bases lining up with TRBD2. CDR3 size: 17 residues. In germline, CDR1 is PRHDT, CDR2 FYEKMQ (reference sequence). Unmatched junction bases numbered 8, after V lost 3 bases and J lost 0 bases. The CDR3 loop is CASSLGLAGLYQETQYF. The CDR3 DNA reads as TGTGCCAGCAGCTTGGGGCTAGCGGGGCTGTACCAAGAGACCCAGTACTTC.

The chain combines TRBV3-1 (or the pseudogene TRBV3-2) with TRBJ2-2; tentatively, D is TRBD1 (5 bases). CDR1 is LGHDT, CDR2 YNNKEL, per germline (reference sequence). Trimming left V 2 bases short and J 3 bases short, with 7 bases between. The CDR3 has 14 residues. This chain's CDR3 is CASSQRQHTGELFF. The CDR3, as DNA: TGTGCCAGCAGCCAAAGACAGCACACCGGGGAGCTGTTTTTT.

The chain uses TRBV7-2 and TRBJ1-1; D remains ambiguous. The CDR3 runs to 14 residues. V lost 4 bases, J lost 1 base, and 10 bases lay in between. Germline assignment: CDR1 SGHTA and CDR2 FQGNSA. This CDR3 reads CASSSESGNTEAFF. The CDR3 bases are TGTGCCAGCAGCTCCGAGTCGGGGAACACTGAAGCTTTCTTT. Combining the CDR3 with reference TRBV7-2 and TRBJ1-1 gives the whole variable domain GAGVSQSPSNKVTEKGKDVELRCDPISGHTALYWYRQSLGQGLEFLIYFQGNSAPDKSGLPSDRFSAERTGGSVSTLTIQRTQQEDSAVYLCASSSESGNTEAFFGQGTRLTVV.